The 25 T cell receptor beta chains in this list originate from one sample, sequenced in a study of T cell repertoires in cytomegalovirus infection (dated 2019 in TCRdb). Interpreted using the paper, the treatment or condition label stands for: in vitro stimulation with specific CMV peptide epitopes to enrich CMV-specific T cells. Antigen specificity for these receptors is unknown. This sample was sequenced with an Illumina HiSeq 1500. The public sequencing data were trimmed at Q25 with fastp and processed into clonotypes with MiXCR by TCRdb, which kept only in-frame beta chains. A single entry per CDR3 protein holds the most common genes and DNA from its merged rows. For this sample the table gives about a million distinct CDR3 sequences, of which roughly 31% were detected only once. The top ten hold roughly 13% of the sample. The sample was cultured CD8+ T cells from PBMCs, taken from culture after CMV antigen stimulation. The source of these receptors is a human donor in good health (CMV status not recorded). Some clones in this sample may be carry-over from other donors' samples.

This clonotype was seen more than once but under ten times. The DNA for the CDR3 is TGTGCCAGCAGTGACGGGACAGATGGCTACACCTTC. Its protein is CASSDGTDGYTF. The chain has TRBV25-1 and TRBJ1-2; 7 bases map to TRBD1. Germline CDR1 is MGHDK and CDR2 is SYGVNS. CDR3 length equals 12 residues. V gave up 3 bases and J gave up 6 bases; unmatched junction bases: 1.

The genes are TRBV7-9 and TRBJ2-7, with 9 nucleotides matching TRBD1. V lost 5 bases to trimming and J lost 1 base; unmatched junction nucleotides: 6. The CDR3 has 15 amino acids. CDR1 is SEHNR, CDR2 FQNEAQ, per germline (reference sequence). For the CDR3, the DNA is TGTGCCAGCAGCATCCCGGGACAGGGATCCTACGAGCAGTACTTC. Amino acid sequence: CASSIPGQGSYEQYF.

A word on this clonotype: A read error is possible here, since a much larger clone lies one base away. This sequence joins TRBV7-3 and TRBJ1-5, with D possibly TRBD1 on 6 matching bases. Germline-derived CDR1 and CDR2 are SGHTA and FQGTGA. The CDR3 is 15 residues long. V was trimmed by 7 bases and J by 9 bases, leaving 22 bases between them. This CDR3 reads CASTSPNRDHRPQHF. The CDR3 nucleotides read TGTGCCAGCACCTCACCGAACAGGGACCATCGGCCCCAGCATTTT.

The gene calls are TRBV7-9 and TRBJ2-7; 7 bases are a match to TRBD1. Germline V lookup: CDR1 SEHNR, CDR2 FQNEAQ (reference sequence). The V segment lost 5 bases and the J segment 1 base; nucleotides outside the gene matches: 8. CDR3 length equals 15 residues. The CDR3 DNA is TGTGCCAGCAGCACCGGGACAGAGGTTTCCTACGAGCAGTACTTC. It yields the protein CASSTGTEVSYEQYF.

J is TRBJ2-5 and V is TRBV29-1, with a possible D match to TRBD1 (6 bases). The germline V and J ends were trimmed by 4 bases and 3 bases, with 9 bases remaining between them. CDR3 length equals 12 residues. The germline CDR1 and CDR2 sequences are SQVTM and ANQGSEA. CDR3 coding DNA: TGCAGCGTTGTTCCAGGGGAAGAGACCCAGTACTTC. Its translation: CSVVPGEETQYF.

Remarks on this clonotype: A much larger clone differs by one base, so this may be a read error. J is TRBJ2-3 and V is TRBV7-9, with TRBD1 matching 8 bases. Germline V gives CDR1 SEHNR, CDR2 FQNEAQ (reference sequence). The CDR3 is 15 amino acids. CDR3 nucleotides: TGTACCAGCAGCCCATGGGACAGGAACACAGATACGCAGTATTTT. The encoded protein is CTSSPWDRNTDTQYF.

The V call is TRBV7-6, the J call TRBJ2-2; 9 bases are shared with TRBD1. Trimming at V came to 2 bases and at J to 4 bases, leaving 8 bases not matched to a gene. This CDR3 has 17 residues. Germline V gene data show CDR1 as SGHVS and CDR2 as FNYEAQ. CDR3 loop: CASSLNGDRDGTGELFF. In DNA form, the CDR3 reads TGTGCCAGCAGCTTAAATGGGGACAGGGACGGCACCGGGGAGCTGTTTTTT.

This clonotype was seen more than once but under ten times. The chain carries TRBV12-5 and TRBJ1-1, with D unclear. V was trimmed by 4 bases and J by 1 base, leaving 13 bases between them. Per the germline V gene, CDR1 is LGHNT and CDR2 is FRNRAP. The CDR3 has 15 amino acids. The CDR3 DNA reads TGTGCTAGTGGTTCGCAGACGGGGAAGAACACTGAAGCTTTCTTT. Translated: CASGSQTGKNTEAFF.

Only one count was recorded for this clonotype. The V call is TRBV27, the J call TRBJ2-2, with no clear D. Trimming took 6 bases from V and 5 from J, leaving 10 bases between them. Germline loops: CDR1 MNHEY, CDR2 SMNVEV (reference sequence). The CDR3 totals 13 residues. The CDR3 nucleotides are TGTGCCAGCAGCCGCCTTTATACCGGGGAGCTGTTTTTT. Translated: CASSRLYTGELFF.

This chain links TRBV7-6 with TRBJ1-2; the D is unclear. Germline assignment: CDR1 SGHVS and CDR2 FNYEAQ. V was shortened by 3 bases and J by 2 bases, with 19 bases between the two germline ends. The CDR3 spans 17 residues. This CDR3 reads CASSFAGTGRNNYGYTF. The CDR3 DNA reads TGTGCCAGCAGCTTCGCAGGTACTGGACGGAACAACTATGGCTACACCTTC.

This clonotype was detected once. The chain recombines TRBV9 with TRBJ2-1; 7 bases map to TRBD2. Germline-derived CDR1 and CDR2 are SGDLS and YYNGEE. V lost 0 bases, J lost 3 bases, and 9 bases stayed unmatched. The CDR3 length is 17 residues. The CDR3 sequence: CASSVARSGDDYNEQFF. In DNA form, the CDR3 reads TGTGCCAGCAGCGTAGCGAGGAGCGGGGACGACTACAATGAGCAGTTCTTC.

This sequence joins TRBV27 and TRBJ1-2; possibly TRBD1 for D (5 bases). The V end lost 7 bases, the J end lost 0 bases, and 15 bases lay between the germline ends. Per the germline V gene, CDR1 is MNHEY and CDR2 is SMNVEV (reference sequence). The CDR3 sequence is 15 residues long. Written as DNA, the CDR3 is TGTGCCAGCACTCAGTCCTGGGGGACTAACTATGGCTACACCTTC. Its protein product is CASTQSWGTNYGYTF.

V usage is TRBV7-9 and J usage is TRBJ2-3, with D possibly being TRBD1 (5 bases). This CDR3 has 12 residues. Germline CDR1 SEHNR, CDR2 FQNEAQ (reference sequence). The V gene lost 4 bases and the J gene lost 8 bases, with 10 bases spanning the gap. The CDR3 is CASSSGSGTQYF. DNA for the CDR3: TGTGCCAGCAGCTCAGGGTCTGGTACGCAGTATTTT. Together with reference TRBV7-9 and TRBJ2-3, the CDR3 gives the full variable domain: DTGVSQNPRHKITKRGQNVTFRCDPISEHNRLYWYRQTLGQGPEFLTYFQNEAQLEKSRLLSDRFSAERPKGSFSTLEIQRTEQGDSAMYLCASSSGSGTQYFGPGTRLTVL.

As concerns this clonotype: A read error may be the cause here, since a much bigger clone is one base away. The chain employs TRBV7-6 and TRBJ2-3; 9 nucleotides agree with TRBD1. This CDR3 comprises 14 residues. CDR1 is SGHVS, CDR2 FNYEAQ, per germline. For the CDR3, the DNA is TGTGTCAGCAGCTCCAGGGACAGGGAAGATACGCAGTATTTT. This gives the protein CVSSSRDREDTQYF.

This clonotype was seen at least ten times. The chain has TRBV7-2 and TRBJ2-2; D is unclear. Per germline, CDR1 SGHTA and CDR2 FQGNSA. V was shortened by 1 base and J by 5 bases, with 8 bases between the two germline ends. The CDR3 runs to 14 residues. In nucleotides, the CDR3 is TGTGCCAGCAGCTTAGGAGCCACGACCGGGGAGCTGTTTTTT. Its protein is CASSLGATTGELFF. Full variable domain (missing parts from reference TRBV7-2 and TRBJ2-2): GAGVSQSPSNKVTEKGKDVELRCDPISGHTALYWYRQSLGQGLEFLIYFQGNSAPDKSGLPSDRFSAERTGGSVSTLTIQRTQQEDSAVYLCASSLGATTGELFFGEGSRLTVL.

This chain uses TRBV6-6 with TRBJ2-2, with D hard to call. Trimming cost V 6 bases and J 0 bases, with 5 bases left between them. The CDR3 loop spans 13 amino acids. Per germline, CDR1 MNHNY and CDR2 SVGAGI (reference sequence). In DNA form, the CDR3 reads TGTGCCAGCAGGCCCTCGAACACCGGGGAGCTGTTTTTT. Protein product: CASRPSNTGELFF.

The table lists this clonotype with many counts. This chain uses TRBV6-5 with TRBJ2-1; TRBD2 might be the D (7 bases). Deletions cut 2 bases from V and 4 bases from J, with 21 bases between. CDR1 and CDR2 (germline): MNHEY, SVGAGI. This CDR3 region has 18 residues. In DNA, the CDR3 is TGTGCCAGCAGTTACCCATCCGGAGGGGGGGCCAGATACAATGAGCAGTTCTTC. Protein product: CASSYPSGGGARYNEQFF.

On this clonotype: No conserved phenylalanine or tryptophan is present at the end of the CDR3, so a read error is the likely explanation. The J gene is TRBJ2-1, the V gene TRBV7-6; D is perhaps TRBD2 (6 bases). The CDR3 spans 15 residues. V was pared by 5 bases and J by 3 bases, with 14 bases between. Looked up from germline, CDR1 is SGHVS and CDR2 is FNYEAQ. CDR3 coding DNA: TGTGCCAGCAGCCCTAAGGTGGGGGGCTACAATGAGCAGTTCTCC. It specifies CASSPKVGGYNEQFS.

This clonotype has only a few counts. This chain joins TRBV6-6 and TRBJ2-5; D possibly corresponds to TRBD2 (7 bases). V lost 2 bases to trimming and J lost 3 bases, with 13 bases between them. CDR1 is MNHNY, CDR2 SVGAGI, per germline (reference sequence). This CDR3 spans 15 amino acids. CDR3 sequence (DNA): TGTGCCAGCAGTTACGACGGGGGGCCTAAAGAGACCCAGTACTTC. This encodes CASSYDGGPKETQYF.

The rearrangement joins TRBV10-3 to TRBJ2-1; perhaps TRBD2 as D (6 bases). The length of the CDR3 is 16 residues. Germline lookup yields CDR1 ENHRY and CDR2 SYGVKD. The V end lost 1 base, the J end lost 5 bases, and 15 bases lay between the germline ends. Here the CDR3 reads CAISEFGAGLDNEQFF. DNA of the CDR3: TGTGCCATCAGTGAGTTTGGAGCGGGTTTGGACAATGAGCAGTTCTTC.

As regards this clonotype: One end of the junction is discordant with germline, which a read error may explain. The chain carries TRBV7-3 and TRBJ2-3; 14 nucleotides align to TRBD2. Germline values: CDR1 SGHTA, CDR2 FQGTGA. CDR3 size: 16 residues. The CDR3 loop reads CAGSSRLAGGRNTQYF. For the CDR3, the DNA is TGTGCCGGCAGCTCTCGACTAGCGGGGGGGCGAAATACGCAGTATTTT.

The rearrangement uses TRBV7-9 and TRBJ1-2, with D perhaps TRBD1 (5 bases). V gave up 4 bases and J gave up 3 bases, with 15 bases separating them. Germline assignment: CDR1 SEHNR and CDR2 FQNEAQ (reference sequence). The CDR3 covers 15 residues. In DNA form, the CDR3 reads TGTGCCAGCAGCTCCACCGGGACTCCCCACTATGGCTACACCTTC. This gives the protein CASSSTGTPHYGYTF.

The V gene is TRBV19, the J gene TRBJ2-1, with 8 bases lining up with TRBD2. This CDR3 is built from 16 residues. Germline-derived CDR1 and CDR2 are LNHDA and SQIVND (reference sequence). Trimming removed 8 bases from V and 0 bases from J; junction bases left unmatched: 9. This CDR3 reads CASAPSGTSSYNEQFF. The CDR3 region has the DNA TGTGCCAGTGCCCCCTCCGGGACTAGCTCCTACAATGAGCAGTTCTTC. Full variable domain (remainder filled in from reference TRBV19 and TRBJ2-1): DGGITQSPKYLFRKEGQNVTLSCEQNLNHDAMYWYRQDPGQGLRLIYYSQIVNDFQKGDIAEGYSVSREKKESFPLTVTSAQKNPTAFYLCASAPSGTSSYNEQFFGPGTRLTVL.

This clonotype showed up just a few times. The rearrangement links TRBV19 to TRBJ1-1, with 9 bases aligning to TRBD1. V shed 3 bases, J shed 0 bases, and the junction held 8 bases outside the gene matches. CDR1 and CDR2 (germline): LNHDA, SQIVND (reference sequence). The CDR3 totals 17 residues. CDR3 region: CASSMGQGLAVNTEAFF. CDR3 DNA sequence: TGTGCCAGTAGTATGGGACAGGGACTTGCGGTGAACACTGAAGCTTTCTTT.

The genes are TRBV10-2 and TRBJ2-1, with D unclear. Trimming cost V 5 bases and J 9 bases, with 20 bases left between them. The germline V gene encodes CDR1 WSHSY and CDR2 SAAADI. The CDR3 extends over 15 amino acids. CDR3 sequence: CASSPSGEGRGEQFF. CDR3 sequence (DNA): TGCGCCAGCAGTCCATCGGGCGAAGGACGCGGTGAGCAGTTCTTC.